Sequencing of this TCR beta chain was carried out in a study of blood T cell repertoires in COVID-19. Study-level background: Italy, Spain and the United States were the sources of the convalescent and acute COVID-19 samples. The cDNA or gDNA used as material had been derived from T cells, B-cell-depleted T cells, or PBMCs.

Authors' processing steps: How many nucleated cells were present was estimated from reference gene primer amplification. Generated by immunoSEQ multiplex PCR, the TCRdb table keeps only in-frame clones and is missing some. D and trimming come from the DNA, and the V and J calls and clone size come from that table. The sample includes about 150,000 clones, roughly 83% of them seen just once. The germline CDR1 and CDR2 sequences are SNHLY and FYNNEI. The V segment lost 8 bases and the J segment 3 bases; nucleotides outside the gene matches: 8. There are 14 residues in the CDR3. The V and J genes are TRBV2 and TRBJ1-2; 8 bases fit TRBD1. The material sequenced was peripheral blood. This clonotype originated in a woman at least 80 years old with acute or convalescent COVID-19. CDR3 residues: CASQGGQAYYGYTF. Here the CDR3 DNA reads TGTGCCAGCCAGGGGGGACAGGCCTACTATGGCTACACCTTC.